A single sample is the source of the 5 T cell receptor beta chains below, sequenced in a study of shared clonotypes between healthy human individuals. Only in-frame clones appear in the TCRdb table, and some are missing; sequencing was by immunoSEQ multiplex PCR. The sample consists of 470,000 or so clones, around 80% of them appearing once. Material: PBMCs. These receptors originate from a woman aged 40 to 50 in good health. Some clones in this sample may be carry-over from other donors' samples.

CDR3: CASSSTVISSGANVLTF. CDR3 DNA: TGTGCCAGCAGTTCGACAGTGATTAGCTCTGGGGCCAACGTCCTGACTTTC. J is TRBJ2-6 and V is TRBV28; tentatively, D is TRBD1 (5 bases). Germline V gene data show CDR1 as MDHEN and CDR2 as SYDVKM. Trimming pared 4 bases from V and 0 bases from J, leaving 13 bases between. The CDR3 consists of 17 residues.

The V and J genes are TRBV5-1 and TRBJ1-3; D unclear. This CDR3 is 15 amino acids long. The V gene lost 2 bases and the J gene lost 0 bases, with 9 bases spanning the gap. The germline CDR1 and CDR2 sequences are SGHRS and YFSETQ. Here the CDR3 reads CASSFDGFSGNTIYF. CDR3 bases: TGCGCCAGCAGCTTTGACGGATTCTCTGGAAACACCATATATTTT.

The CDR3, as DNA: TGTGCCAGCAGCTTGGCGCCCGGCCGGGGAAACGAGCAGTACTTC. Translated, it gives CASSLAPGRGNEQYF. The chain has TRBV5-4 and TRBJ2-7, with D possibly TRBD2 on 5 matching bases. Trimming pared 0 bases from V and 5 bases from J, leaving 15 bases between. The CDR3 is 15 amino acids. Per germline, CDR1 SGHNT and CDR2 YYREEE (reference sequence). Variable domain in full (rest from reference TRBV5-4 and TRBJ2-7): ETGVTQSPTHLIKTRGQQVTLRCSSQSGHNTVSWYQQALGQGPQFIFQYYREEENGRGNFPPRFSGLQFPNYSSELNVNALELDDSALYLCASSLAPGRGNEQYFGPGTRLTVT.

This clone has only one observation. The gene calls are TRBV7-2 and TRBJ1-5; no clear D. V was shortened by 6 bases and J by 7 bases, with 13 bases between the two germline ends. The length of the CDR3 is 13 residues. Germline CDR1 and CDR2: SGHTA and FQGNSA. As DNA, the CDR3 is TGTGCCAGCAGTCAAATGCAAGAGCAGCCCCAGCATTTT. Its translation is CASSQMQEQPQHF.

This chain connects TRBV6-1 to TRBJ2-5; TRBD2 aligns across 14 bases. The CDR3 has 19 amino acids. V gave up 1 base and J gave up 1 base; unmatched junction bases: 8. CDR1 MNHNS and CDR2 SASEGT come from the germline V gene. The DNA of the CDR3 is TGTGCCAGCAGTGAAGTAGGGGGACTAGCGGGAGTCGCCCAAGAGACCCAGTACTTC. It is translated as CASSEVGGLAGVAQETQYF.